A single sample is the source of the 30 T cell receptor beta chains below, sequenced in a study of blood T cell repertoires in COVID-19. Clones were read by immunoSEQ multiplex PCR, and TCRdb kept only the in-frame ones, dropping some. The data hold around 140,000 clones, with roughly 80% observed a single time. Sequencing was done on a sample of peripheral blood. Receptors were obtained from a man in his fifties with acute or convalescent COVID-19.

The chain couples TRBV5-1 to TRBJ1-1; TRBD1 agrees at 7 bases. The germline V gene encodes CDR1 SGHRS and CDR2 YFSETQ. J was trimmed by 3 bases and V by 3 bases; bases with no gene match: 5. The CDR3 contains 14 residues. This CDR3 reads CASSYTGVDTEAFF. CDR3 bases: TGCGCCAGCAGCTACACAGGGGTGGACACTGAAGCTTTCTTT.

This clone has more than one count but fewer than ten. The chain combines TRBV21-1 with TRBJ1-2; the table's TRBD1 call for D was not verified on the DNA. TRBV21-1 is a pseudogene segment. The CDR3 runs 18 residues. CDR3 protein: CASSKKGASGKDNYGYTF. The CDR3 DNA reads TGTGCCAGCAGCAAAAAAGGGGCGTCAGGGAAGGATAACTATGGCTACACCTTC.

The rearrangement joins TRBV28 to TRBJ2-3, with 7 bases matching TRBD1. CDR3 size: 15 residues. Per the germline V gene, CDR1 is MDHEN and CDR2 is SYDVKM. V lost 4 bases and J lost 6; bases outside the gene matches: 10. This chain's CDR3 is CASSSPTGATDTQYF. Written as DNA, the CDR3 is TGTGCCAGCAGTTCGCCCACAGGGGCCACGGATACGCAGTATTTT.

The rearrangement links TRBV2 to TRBJ1-6; TRBD1 agrees at 7 bases. There are 14 residues in the CDR3. Germline CDR1 and CDR2: SNHLY and FYNNEI. V dropped 7 bases and J dropped 9; count of bases not matched to a gene: 9. The DNA for the CDR3 is TGTGCCAGCATTCTACAGGGGAATGGTTCACCCCTCCACTTT. It codes for CASILQGNGSPLHF.

This clone was seen a single time. V and J are TRBV25-1 and TRBJ2-3; TRBD1 aligns across 10 bases. The CDR3 sequence is 16 residues long. Trimming at V came to 0 bases and at J to 6 bases, leaving 6 bases not matched to a gene. Germline V gene sequence: CDR1 MGHDK, CDR2 SYGVNS. CDR3 sequence: CASSEYGTGALDTQYF. The CDR3 DNA follows: TGTGCCAGCAGTGAATATGGGACAGGGGCTCTTGATACGCAGTATTTT.

The V and J genes are TRBV6-6 and TRBJ1-4, with 7 bases fitting TRBD1. Germline-derived CDR1 and CDR2 are MNHNY and SVGAGI (reference sequence). This CDR3 is built from 16 residues. The V segment lost 6 bases and the J segment 3 bases; nucleotides outside the gene matches: 10. In DNA, the CDR3 is TGTGCCAGCAGCAAGCTCGACAGGGCCGCTAATGAAAAACTGTTTTTT. As protein: CASSKLDRAANEKLFF.

The chain joins TRBV14 to TRBJ1-6; 7 bases are a match to TRBD1. Unmatched junction bases numbered 8, after V lost 0 bases and J lost 0 bases. Germline assignment: CDR1 SGHDN and CDR2 FVKESK. There are 19 residues in the CDR3. The CDR3 DNA reads TGTGCCAGCAGCCAAGATCACAGTCAGGGGGTCTCCTATAATTCACCCCTCCACTTT. This translates into CASSQDHSQGVSYNSPLHF.

The CDR3 nucleotides read TGTGCCTGGAGTACAACCGGGACAGGGTATGGCTACACCTTC. Encoded protein: CAWSTTGTGYGYTF. The chain employs TRBV30 and TRBJ1-2; 9 bases are shared with TRBD1. Germline loops: CDR1 GTSNPN, CDR2 SVGIG (reference sequence). This CDR3 comprises 14 residues. The V and J ends lost 2 bases and 5 bases, in that order; junction bases with no gene match: 6.

This chain joins TRBV9 and TRBJ1-2, with a weak D call TRBD1 (6 bases). This CDR3 region has 16 residues. Germline assignment: CDR1 SGDLS and CDR2 YYNGEE. V lost 3 bases to trimming and J lost 5 bases, with 20 bases between them. The CDR3 DNA sequence: TGTGCCAGCAGCGCTCCTACGGGGGGCCATGTTTATGGCTACACCTTC. This gives the protein CASSAPTGGHVYGYTF.

This chain connects TRBV2 to TRBJ2-1; 7 bases are shared with TRBD1. The CDR3 consists of 13 residues. Germline-derived CDR1 and CDR2 are SNHLY and FYNNEI. V lost 6 bases to trimming and J lost 5 bases; unmatched junction nucleotides: 4. The CDR3 DNA follows: TGTGCCAGCAGGAAAGGGACAGACAATGAGCAGTTCTTC. Translating gives CASRKGTDNEQFF. The full variable domain, rest sourced from reference TRBV2 and TRBJ2-1, is EPEVTQTPSHQVTQMGQEVILRCVPISNHLYFYWYRQILGQKVEFLVSFYNNEISEKSEIFDDQFSVERPDGSNFTLKIRSTKLEDSAMYFCASRKGTDNEQFFGPGTRLTVL.

This clone has at least ten counts. The V gene is TRBV5-1, the J gene TRBJ2-2; 7 bases match TRBD2. Germline V gene sequence: CDR1 SGHRS, CDR2 YFSETQ. With 2 bases clipped from V and 0 bases from J, the junction kept 1 base outside the gene matches. The CDR3 covers 15 residues. CDR3: CASSFGGTNTGELFF. The CDR3 nucleotides are TGCGCCAGCAGCTTCGGGGGGACGAACACCGGGGAGCTGTTTTTT.

This rearrangement joins TRBV18 to TRBJ2-1; 8 bases are shared with TRBD2. CDR1 KGHSH and CDR2 LQKENI come from the germline V gene. The CDR3 consists of 17 residues. The J segment lost 4 bases and the V segment lost 2 bases, leaving 10 bases of the junction unmatched. This chain's CDR3 is CASSPRRAGVGYNEQFF. CDR3 in DNA: TGTGCCAGCTCACCAAGACGAGCGGGGGTGGGTTACAATGAGCAGTTCTTC.

The chain joins TRBV18 to TRBJ2-5, with TRBD1 as a possible D gene (6 bases). The CDR3 loop spans 14 amino acids. Per germline, CDR1 KGHSH and CDR2 LQKENI. V was pared by 3 bases and J by 5 bases, with 13 bases between. The CDR3 is CASSPTQGYETQYF. CDR3 nucleotides: TGTGCCAGCTCACCTACCCAGGGGTACGAGACCCAGTACTTC.

The chain joins TRBV7-9 to TRBJ1-3, with no clear D. The CDR3 is 16 amino acids. V was clipped by 2 bases and J by 1 base, with 12 bases between them. Germline values: CDR1 SEHNR, CDR2 FQNEAQ (reference sequence). In DNA, the CDR3 is TGTGCCAGCAGCTTATCGTCAGGACTTTCTGGAAACACCATATATTTT. Its protein product is CASSLSSGLSGNTIYF.

This chain connects TRBV6-5 to TRBJ2-3; 7 positions agree with TRBD1. Germline V gene lookup returns CDR1 MNHEY and CDR2 SVGAGI. The V gene end was trimmed by 7 bases and the J gene end by 5 bases; junction bases not matched to a gene: 3. This CDR3 is 12 amino acids long. The CDR3 DNA is TGTGCCAGCACTCCAGGGGGAGATACGCAGTATTTT. Translating it yields CASTPGGDTQYF.

V gene TRBV5-4 combines with J gene TRBJ1-2; TRBD1 agrees at 7 bases. The CDR3 length is 15 residues. In germline, CDR1 is SGHNT, CDR2 YYREEE (reference sequence). Trimming at V came to 0 bases and at J to 3 bases, leaving 5 bases not matched to a gene. For the CDR3, the DNA is TGTGCCAGCAGCTTGGGGCAGGGGGGCTACTATGGCTACACCTTC. Its protein is CASSLGQGGYYGYTF.

The rearrangement joins TRBV4-1 to TRBJ2-7; 12 bases align to TRBD1. V gave up 1 base and J gave up 6 bases; unmatched junction bases: 7. The germline V gene has CDR1 MGHRA and CDR2 YSYEKL. CDR3 length: 16 amino acids. CDR3 amino acids: CASSQAGTGGRPEQYV. The CDR3 bases are TGCGCCAGCAGCCAAGCCGGGACAGGGGGCCGTCCCGAGCAGTACGTC.

The J gene is TRBJ1-2, the V gene TRBV5-6; no clear D gene. The V end lost 0 bases, the J end lost 2 bases, and 11 bases lay between the germline ends. Germline CDR1 and CDR2: SGHDT and YYEEEE. The CDR3 has 15 amino acids. CDR3 protein: CASSLGTTSNYGYTF. CDR3 sequence (DNA): TGTGCCAGCAGCTTGGGCACGACAAGCAACTATGGCTACACCTTC.

The CDR3 loop is CASSLGAGGADTQYF. The CDR3 bases are TGTGCCAGCAGCTTAGGGGCAGGGGGCGCAGATACGCAGTATTTT. The rearrangement joins TRBV7-8 to TRBJ2-3, with 8 bases matching TRBD1. CDR1 and CDR2 from the germline V gene are SGHVS and FQNEAQ. The CDR3 length is 15 residues. Trimming at V came to 1 base and at J to 4 bases, leaving 4 bases not matched to a gene.

This clone was detected a few times. This sequence joins TRBV24-1 and TRBJ2-2, with 11 nucleotides matching TRBD2. This CDR3 has 17 residues. The germline V gene encodes CDR1 KGHDR and CDR2 SFDVKD. V shed 9 bases and J 2 bases; nucleotides not matched to a gene: 10. CDR3 residues: CATSSASGGPNTGELFF. CDR3 nucleotides: TGTGCCACCTCCTCTGCTAGCGGGGGGCCTAACACCGGGGAGCTGTTTTTT.

The gene calls are TRBV5-1 and TRBJ2-1, with 11 bases lining up with TRBD1. Germline CDR1 SGHRS, CDR2 YFSETQ. V shed 3 bases, J shed 7 bases, and the junction held 15 bases outside the gene matches. The length of the CDR3 is 18 residues. Written as DNA, the CDR3 is TGCGCCAGCAGCTCACGGAAACTCCTGGGACAGGGGGAAAATGAGCAGTTCTTC. Translation: CASSSRKLLGQGENEQFF.

The chain recombines TRBV18 with TRBJ1-3; the D is unclear. The V gene's germline CDR1 is KGHSH and CDR2 LQKENI. This CDR3 is built from 16 residues. The V and J ends lost 3 bases and 4 bases respectively, with 16 bases between them. CDR3 amino acids: CASSPLPTALGNTIYF. CDR3 DNA sequence: TGTGCCAGCTCACCCCTACCGACTGCCCTGGGAAACACCATATATTTT.

The count of this clone is one. The chain joins TRBV6-1 to TRBJ2-4; TRBD1 matches at 8 bases. Germline V CDR1 and CDR2: MNHNS, SASEGT. Losses at the gene ends were 2 bases for V and 2 bases for J; bases not matched to a gene: 5. This CDR3 has 16 residues. CDR3 amino acids: CASSEWAGGPKNIQYF. CDR3 nucleotides: TGTGCCAGCAGTGAATGGGCAGGGGGCCCCAAAAACATTCAGTACTTC.

V usage is TRBV7-3 and J usage is TRBJ2-3, with TRBD2 matching over 8 bases. The CDR3 loop spans 15 amino acids. V lost 5 bases and J lost 0; bases outside the gene matches: 4. Germline assignment: CDR1 SGHTA and CDR2 FQGTGA. The CDR3 DNA sequence: TGTGCCAGCAGCGCCCGGGGGGGCAGCACAGATACGCAGTATTTT. The encoded protein is CASSARGGSTDTQYF.

This clone occurred many times. The chain joins TRBV30 to TRBJ1-1; D gene ambiguous. This CDR3 region has 12 residues. The V and J ends lost 5 bases and 1 base respectively, with 8 bases between them. Germline assignment: CDR1 GTSNPN and CDR2 SVGIG (reference sequence). Written as DNA, the CDR3 is TGTGCCTGGGCCGGTGAGAACACTGAAGCTTTCTTT. Encoded protein: CAWAGENTEAFF.

This clone occurred a few times. J is TRBJ1-6 and V is TRBV11-2, with 9 bases fitting TRBD1. The CDR3 contains 19 residues. Per germline, CDR1 SGHAT and CDR2 FQNNGV. J was trimmed by 4 bases and V by 4 bases; bases with no gene match: 14. The CDR3 sequence is CASSSRGSRGQGYNSPLHF. CDR3 nucleotide sequence: TGTGCCAGCAGCTCCCGAGGGTCACGGGGACAGGGTTATAATTCACCCCTCCACTTT.

The J gene is TRBJ1-2, the V gene TRBV30; 8 nucleotides match TRBD1. The CDR3 extends over 11 amino acids. From germline, CDR1 is GTSNPN and CDR2 SVGIG (reference sequence). Germline trimming cut 5 bases from V and 4 bases from J; bases unmatched to any gene: 0. The CDR3 sequence is CAWGQGYGYTF. The CDR3 DNA reads TGTGCCTGGGGACAGGGCTATGGCTACACCTTC.

The chain recombines TRBV9 with TRBJ1-6; D gene uncertain. Deletions cut 2 bases from V and 5 bases from J, with 2 bases between. The CDR3 has 12 residues. Per the germline V gene, CDR1 is SGDLS and CDR2 is YYNGEE. In nucleotides, the CDR3 is TGTGCCAGCAGCGTTAATAATTCACCCCTCCACTTT. Translated, it gives CASSVNNSPLHF.

The chain carries TRBV11-2 and TRBJ2-5; TRBD2 matches at 12 bases. CDR1 and CDR2 (germline): SGHAT, FQNNGV. The CDR3 length is 15 residues. The V gene end was trimmed by 4 bases and the J gene end by 4 bases; junction bases not matched to a gene: 4. CDR3 residues: CASSSLAGGPETQYF. The CDR3 bases are TGTGCCAGCAGCTCACTAGCGGGGGGTCCAGAGACCCAGTACTTC.

Written as DNA, the CDR3 is TGTGCCAGCAGTAGATTGACTACAGGGGTAAACTCTGGAAACACCATATATTTT. Its translation is CASSRLTTGVNSGNTIYF. The rearrangement uses TRBV6-6 and TRBJ1-3; 7 bases align to TRBD1. Germline V gene lookup returns CDR1 MNHNY and CDR2 SVGAGI (reference sequence). The CDR3 runs 18 residues. V was pared by 5 bases and J by 0 bases, with 13 bases of the junction left unmatched.